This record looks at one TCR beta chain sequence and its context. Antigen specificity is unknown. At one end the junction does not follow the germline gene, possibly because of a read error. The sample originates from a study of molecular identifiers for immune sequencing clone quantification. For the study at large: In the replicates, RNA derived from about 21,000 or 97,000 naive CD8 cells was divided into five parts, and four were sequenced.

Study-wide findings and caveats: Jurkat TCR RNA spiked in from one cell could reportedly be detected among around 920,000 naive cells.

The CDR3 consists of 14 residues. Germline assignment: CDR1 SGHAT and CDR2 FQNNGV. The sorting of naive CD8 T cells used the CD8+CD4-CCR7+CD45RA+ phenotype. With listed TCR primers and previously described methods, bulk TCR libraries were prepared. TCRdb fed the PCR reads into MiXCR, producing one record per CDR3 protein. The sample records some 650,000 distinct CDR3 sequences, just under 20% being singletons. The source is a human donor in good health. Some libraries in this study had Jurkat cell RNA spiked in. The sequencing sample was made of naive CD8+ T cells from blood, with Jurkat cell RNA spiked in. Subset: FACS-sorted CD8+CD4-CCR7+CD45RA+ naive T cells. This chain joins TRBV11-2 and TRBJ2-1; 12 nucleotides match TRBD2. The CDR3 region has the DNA TGTGCCGGCAGTTGGACTAGCGGGATCTATGAGCAGTTCTTC. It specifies CAGSWTSGIYEQFF.